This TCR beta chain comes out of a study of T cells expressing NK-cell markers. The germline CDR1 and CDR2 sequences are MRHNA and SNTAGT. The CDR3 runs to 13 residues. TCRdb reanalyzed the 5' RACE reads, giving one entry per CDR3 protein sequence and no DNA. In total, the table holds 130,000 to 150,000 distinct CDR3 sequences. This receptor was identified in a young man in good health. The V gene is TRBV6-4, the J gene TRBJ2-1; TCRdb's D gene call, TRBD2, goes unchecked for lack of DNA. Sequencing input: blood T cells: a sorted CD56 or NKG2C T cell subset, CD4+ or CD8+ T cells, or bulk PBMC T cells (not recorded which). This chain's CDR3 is CASSYTLVNEQFF.